This TCR beta chain is drawn from a study of blood T cell repertoires in COVID-19. The V gene's germline CDR1 is SGDLS and CDR2 YYNGEE. Trimming took 3 bases from V and 4 from J; bases not matched to a gene: 6. The CDR3 runs 15 residues. The table came from immunoSEQ multiplex PCR; TCRdb's copy has only in-frame clones and leaves some out. The table shows roughly 97,000 clones, with roughly four fifths occurring only once. Sequenced sample: peripheral blood. This receptor was identified in a man between 65 and 85 years old with acute or convalescent COVID-19. V usage is TRBV9 and J usage is TRBJ2-3, with TRBD2 identical over 9 bases. CDR3 in DNA: TGTGCCAGCAGCGCCCAGCGGGGGGTCTCAGATACGCAGTATTTT. This encodes CASSAQRGVSDTQYF.